This T cell receptor beta chain is from a study of OX40 agonist ivuxolimab in advanced cancers. Points from the study as a whole: Antigen specificity was not determined for the expanded peripheral T cells.

The germline V and J ends were trimmed by 1 base and 2 bases, with 9 bases remaining between them. The CDR3 sequence is 15 residues long. In germline, CDR1 is SGHVS, CDR2 FNYEAQ. Concerning this clone: Its target is unknown.

The table came from immunoSEQ multiplex PCR; TCRdb's copy has only in-frame clones and leaves some out. Here the sample spans tens of thousands of clones, around 83% being singletons. Sequenced here: CD4+ or CD8+ T cells sorted from blood, sampled in a trial of the OX40 agonist ivuxolimab. The TCR was taken from an adult with an advanced solid tumor such as melanoma, head and neck, liver or kidney cancer. The chain combines TRBV7-6 with TRBJ2-1, with D uncertain. CDR3 in amino acids: CASSLVGLAYNEQFF. The CDR3 DNA is TGTGCCAGCAGCTTAGTAGGGCTAGCCTACAATGAGCAGTTCTTC.